What follows are 12 T cell receptor beta chains derived from one specimen sequenced in a study of blood T cells in healthy people across ages. Sample-barcoded 5' priming and a J-beta primer mix drove a second PCR of roughly 6 to 12 cycles. Using its own MiXCR run on the 5' RACE reads, TCRdb lists one record per CDR3 protein. Of more than 800,000 distinct CDR3 sequences in the sample, around 30% were seen once. The sample consisted of blood. The receptors were sampled from an elderly woman in good health.

This clonotype was picked up a small number of times. The chain combines TRBV12-3 or TRBV12-4 with TRBJ1-1, with 7 bases identical to TRBD1. V shed 6 bases and J 2 bases; nucleotides not matched to a gene: 6. CDR3 length equals 14 residues. CDR3 region: CASRGQTLNTEAFF. In nucleotides, the CDR3 is TGTGCCAGCAGGGGACAGACGTTAAACACTGAAGCTTTCTTT.

The CDR3 here is CASSESAEGYTGELFF. CDR3 nucleotides: TGCGCCAGCAGTGAGTCGGCCGAGGGCTACACCGGGGAGCTGTTTTTT. This sequence joins TRBV10-1 and TRBJ2-2; maybe TRBD2 (5 bases). The V gene's germline CDR1 is WNHNN and CDR2 SYGVQD (reference sequence). V was cut by 0 bases and J by 3 bases, with 11 bases left in between. This CDR3 has 16 amino acids.

This clonotype was counted ten times or more. This chain links TRBV7-2 with TRBJ2-5; D remains ambiguous. V was cut by 2 bases and J by 1 base, with 8 bases left in between. CDR1 and CDR2 (germline): SGHTA, FQGNSA. This CDR3 has 14 residues. CDR3 protein: CASSLSLAQETQYF. In DNA, the CDR3 is TGTGCCAGCAGCTTATCGTTAGCCCAAGAGACCCAGTACTTC.

This clonotype was seen a handful of times. Written as DNA, the CDR3 is TGTGCCAGCAGCTTTTTAGGGGGTAGCAATCAGCCCCAGCATTTT. Its protein product is CASSFLGGSNQPQHF. This rearrangement joins TRBV11-2 to TRBJ1-5, with a possible D match to TRBD1 (6 bases). The ends were cut back, 3 bases at V and 0 bases at J, with 9 bases in the middle. This CDR3 has 15 amino acids. CDR1 SGHAT and CDR2 FQNNGV come from the germline V gene. Variable domain in full (rest from reference TRBV11-2 and TRBJ1-5): EAGVAQSPRYKIIEKRQSVAFWCNPISGHATLYWYQQILGQGPKLLIQFQNNGVVDDSQLPKDRFSAERLKGVDSTLKIQPAKLEDSAVYLCASSFLGGSNQPQHFGDGTRLSIL.

This clonotype was observed a few times. A much larger clone differs by one base, so this may be a read error. V gene TRBV20-1 combines with J gene TRBJ2-7; D is possibly TRBD1 (6 bases). CDR3 length equals 11 residues. CDR1 and CDR2 from the germline V gene are DFQATT and SNEGSKA (reference sequence). The germline V and J ends were trimmed by 2 bases and 7 bases, with 9 bases remaining between them. CDR3 bases: TGCAGTGCTAGACTCAGGGGTGAGCAGTACTTC. Translated: CSARLRGEQYF.

The V and J genes are TRBV9 and TRBJ2-5; D gene unclear. The CDR3 extends over 13 amino acids. Germline V gene sequence: CDR1 SGDLS, CDR2 YYNGEE. Deletions cut 0 bases from V and 7 bases from J, with 10 bases between. The CDR3 protein is CASSVGGAGTQYF. The CDR3 nucleotides are TGTGCCAGCAGCGTAGGTGGCGCCGGGACCCAGTACTTC.

The chain joins TRBV7-9 to TRBJ1-1, with 9 bases fitting TRBD1. V lost 5 bases, J lost 4 bases, and 5 bases stayed unmatched. This CDR3 region has 14 residues. Germline V gene sequence: CDR1 SEHNR, CDR2 FQNEAQ (reference sequence). The chain's CDR3 is CASSPDRGCTEAFF. The CDR3 region has the DNA TGTGCCAGCAGCCCCGACAGGGGGTGCACTGAAGCTTTCTTT.

The chain couples TRBV21-1 to TRBJ1-5. TRBV21-1 is deemed a pseudogene. CDR3 length: 16 residues. The CDR3 DNA reads as TGTGCCAGCAGCAAAGCGCGGGGAATTAGCAATCAGCCCCAGCATTTT. This gives the protein CASSKARGISNQPQHF.

This clonotype occurred many times. This chain links TRBV5-1 with TRBJ2-5, with 10 bases matching TRBD1. CDR1 and CDR2 (germline): SGHRS, YFSETQ. V dropped 3 bases and J dropped 1; count of bases not matched to a gene: 3. This CDR3 region has 15 residues. DNA of the CDR3: TGCGCCAGCAGCTACGGACAGGGGGGCCAAGAGACCCAGTACTTC. Encoded protein: CASSYGQGGQETQYF. Full variable domain (remainder filled in from reference TRBV5-1 and TRBJ2-5): KAGVTQTPRYLIKTRGQQVTLSCSPISGHRSVSWYQQTPGQGLQFLFEYFSETQRNKGNFPGRFSGRQFSNSRSEMNVSTLELGDSALYLCASSYGQGGQETQYFGPGTRLLVL.

The chain recombines TRBV12-3 or TRBV12-4 with TRBJ1-5; TRBD1 is a possible D gene (5 bases). The CDR3 is 14 amino acids. Trimming took off 7 bases at V and 7 bases at J, with 17 bases between the two ends. The chain's CDR3 is CASTAGEGRQPQHF. The CDR3 nucleotides are TGTGCCAGCACCGCGGGGGAGGGGAGGCAGCCCCAGCATTTT.

The sample holds many counts of this clonotype. This rearrangement joins TRBV28 to TRBJ1-2, with unresolved D. The CDR3 length is 15 residues. V was trimmed by 1 base and J by 0 bases, leaving 9 bases between them. CDR1 is MDHEN, CDR2 SYDVKM, per germline. CDR3 region: CASSLYRTANYGYTF. In DNA, the CDR3 is TGTGCCAGCAGTTTATATAGGACCGCTAACTATGGCTACACCTTC.

There are a few counts of this clonotype. A much larger clone differs by one base, so this may be a read error. The chain has TRBV6-2 or TRBV6-3 and TRBJ2-5, with D hard to call. Per the germline V gene, CDR1 is MNHEY and CDR2 is SVGEGT. This CDR3 has 14 residues. This chain's CDR3 is CASSPGSNQEAQYF. The CDR3 region has the DNA TGTGCCAGCAGCCCGGGTTCCAACCAAGAGGCCCAGTACTTC.